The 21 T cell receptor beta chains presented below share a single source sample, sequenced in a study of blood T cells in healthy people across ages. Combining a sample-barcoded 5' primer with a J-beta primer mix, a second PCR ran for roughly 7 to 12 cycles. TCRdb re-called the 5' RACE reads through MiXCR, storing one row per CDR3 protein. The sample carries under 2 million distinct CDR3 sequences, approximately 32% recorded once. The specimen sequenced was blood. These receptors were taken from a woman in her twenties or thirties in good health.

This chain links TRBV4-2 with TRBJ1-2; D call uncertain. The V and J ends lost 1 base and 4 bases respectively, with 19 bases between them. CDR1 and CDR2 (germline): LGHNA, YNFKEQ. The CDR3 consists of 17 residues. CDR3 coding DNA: TGTGCCAGCAGCCAAGCCCTACCGGACGGAAATCGCTATGGCTACACCTTC. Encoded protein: CASSQALPDGNRYGYTF.

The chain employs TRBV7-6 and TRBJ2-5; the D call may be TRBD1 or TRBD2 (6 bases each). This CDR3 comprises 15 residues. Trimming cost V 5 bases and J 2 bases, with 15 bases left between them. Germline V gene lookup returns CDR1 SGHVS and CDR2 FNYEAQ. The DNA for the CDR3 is TGTGCCAGCAGCCCAAGAGGGGGGCAGCAAGAGACCCAGTACTTC. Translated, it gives CASSPRGGQQETQYF.

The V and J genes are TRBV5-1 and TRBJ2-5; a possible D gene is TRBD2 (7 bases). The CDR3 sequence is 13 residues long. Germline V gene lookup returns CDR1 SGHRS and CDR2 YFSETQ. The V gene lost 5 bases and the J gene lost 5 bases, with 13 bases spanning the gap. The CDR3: CASRPGGLETQYF. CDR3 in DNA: TGCGCCAGCAGGCCGGGGGGCCTGGAGACCCAGTACTTC.

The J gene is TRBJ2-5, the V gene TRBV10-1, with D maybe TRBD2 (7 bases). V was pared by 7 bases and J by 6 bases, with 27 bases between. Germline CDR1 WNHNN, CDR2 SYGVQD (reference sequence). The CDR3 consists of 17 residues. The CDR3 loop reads CASIPLGGGGWGQTQYF. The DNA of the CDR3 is TGCGCCAGCATTCCCCTTGGGGGGGGCGGATGGGGGCAGACCCAGTACTTC.

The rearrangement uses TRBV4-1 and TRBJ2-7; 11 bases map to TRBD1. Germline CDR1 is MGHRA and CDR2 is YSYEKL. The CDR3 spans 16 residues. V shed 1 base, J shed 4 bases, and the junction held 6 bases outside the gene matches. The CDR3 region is CASSQGMWDRGYEQYF. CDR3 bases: TGCGCCAGCAGCCAAGGCATGTGGGACAGGGGGTACGAGCAGTACTTC.

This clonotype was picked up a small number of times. The CDR3 reads CAISPGGRGETQYF. The CDR3 DNA follows: TGTGCCATCAGCCCAGGGGGCCGGGGGGAGACCCAGTACTTC. V is TRBV10-3 and J is TRBJ2-5; TRBD1 agrees at 8 bases. CDR1 and CDR2 from the germline V gene are ENHRY and SYGVKD. The CDR3 runs 14 residues. Trimming removed 6 bases from V and 5 bases from J; junction bases left unmatched: 8.

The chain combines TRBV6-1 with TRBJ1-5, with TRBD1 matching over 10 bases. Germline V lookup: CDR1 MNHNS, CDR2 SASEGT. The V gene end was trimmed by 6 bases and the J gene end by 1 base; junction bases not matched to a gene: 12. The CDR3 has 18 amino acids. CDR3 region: CASSHRDRGEVSNQPQHF. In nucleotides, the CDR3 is TGTGCCAGCAGCCACCGGGACAGGGGAGAAGTGAGCAATCAGCCCCAGCATTTT.

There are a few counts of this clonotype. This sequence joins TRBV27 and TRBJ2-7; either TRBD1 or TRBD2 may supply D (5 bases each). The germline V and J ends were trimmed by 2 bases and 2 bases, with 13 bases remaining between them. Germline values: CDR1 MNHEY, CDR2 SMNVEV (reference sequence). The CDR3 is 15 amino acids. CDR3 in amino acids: CASSLVPGPPYEQYF. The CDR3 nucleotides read TGTGCCAGCAGTTTAGTTCCGGGGCCCCCCTACGAGCAGTACTTC.

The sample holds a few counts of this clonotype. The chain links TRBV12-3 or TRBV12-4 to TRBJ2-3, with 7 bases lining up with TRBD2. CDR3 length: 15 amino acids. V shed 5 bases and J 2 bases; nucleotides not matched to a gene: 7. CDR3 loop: CASSQRDYPTDTQYF. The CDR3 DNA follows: TGTGCCAGCAGTCAAAGGGACTACCCCACAGATACGCAGTATTTT.

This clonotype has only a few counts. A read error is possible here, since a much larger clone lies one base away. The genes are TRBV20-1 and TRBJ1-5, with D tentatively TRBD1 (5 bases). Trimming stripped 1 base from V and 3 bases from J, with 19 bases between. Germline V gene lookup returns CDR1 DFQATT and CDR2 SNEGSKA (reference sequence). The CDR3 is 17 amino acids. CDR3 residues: CSARATKQAPYNQPQHF. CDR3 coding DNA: TGCAGTGCTAGAGCCACCAAACAGGCCCCCTACAATCAGCCCCAGCATTTT.

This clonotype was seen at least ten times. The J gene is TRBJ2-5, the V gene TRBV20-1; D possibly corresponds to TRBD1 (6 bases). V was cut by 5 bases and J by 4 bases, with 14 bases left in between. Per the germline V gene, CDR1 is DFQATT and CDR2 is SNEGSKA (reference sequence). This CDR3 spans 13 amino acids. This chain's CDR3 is CSAPGVSSETQYF. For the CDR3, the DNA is TGCAGTGCTCCAGGGGTATCCTCAGAGACCCAGTACTTC.

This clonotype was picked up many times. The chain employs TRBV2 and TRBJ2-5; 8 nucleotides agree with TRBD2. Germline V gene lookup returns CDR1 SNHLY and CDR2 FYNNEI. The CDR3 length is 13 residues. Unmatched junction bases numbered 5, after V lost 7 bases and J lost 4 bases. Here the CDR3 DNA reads TGTGCCAGCACGGGAGGGGTCGTAGAGACCCAGTACTTC. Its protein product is CASTGGVVETQYF. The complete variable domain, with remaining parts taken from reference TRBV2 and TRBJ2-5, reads EPEVTQTPSHQVTQMGQEVILRCVPISNHLYFYWYRQILGQKVEFLVSFYNNEISEKSEIFDDQFSVERPDGSNFTLKIRSTKLEDSAMYFCASTGGVVETQYFGPGTRLLVL.

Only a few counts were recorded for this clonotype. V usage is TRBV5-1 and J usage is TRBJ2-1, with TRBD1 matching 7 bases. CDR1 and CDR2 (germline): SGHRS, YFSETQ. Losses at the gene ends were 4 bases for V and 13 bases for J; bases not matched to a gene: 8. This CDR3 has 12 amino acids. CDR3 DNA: TGCGCCAGCAGCGGACAGACAGGGTCACAGTTCTTC. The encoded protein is CASSGQTGSQFF.

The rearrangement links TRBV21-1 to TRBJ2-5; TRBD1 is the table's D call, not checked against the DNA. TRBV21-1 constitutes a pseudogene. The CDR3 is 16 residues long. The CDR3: CASSKRKGGLQETQYF. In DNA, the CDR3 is TGTGCCAGCAGCAAAAGGAAGGGGGGGTTACAAGAGACCCAGTACTTC.

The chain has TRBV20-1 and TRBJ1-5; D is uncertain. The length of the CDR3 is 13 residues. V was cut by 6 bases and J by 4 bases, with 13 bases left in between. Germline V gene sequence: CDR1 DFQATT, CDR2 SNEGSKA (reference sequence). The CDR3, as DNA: TGCAGTGCCAAAGCCAAATTGAATCAGCCCCAGCATTTT. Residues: CSAKAKLNQPQHF.

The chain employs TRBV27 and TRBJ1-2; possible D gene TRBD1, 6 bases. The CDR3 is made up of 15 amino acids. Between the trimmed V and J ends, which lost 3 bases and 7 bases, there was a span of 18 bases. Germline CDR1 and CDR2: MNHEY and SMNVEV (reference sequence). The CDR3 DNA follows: TGTGCCAGCAGTTTTTTAGCGAGGGGGACGGGTGGCTACACCTTC. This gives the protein CASSFLARGTGGYTF.

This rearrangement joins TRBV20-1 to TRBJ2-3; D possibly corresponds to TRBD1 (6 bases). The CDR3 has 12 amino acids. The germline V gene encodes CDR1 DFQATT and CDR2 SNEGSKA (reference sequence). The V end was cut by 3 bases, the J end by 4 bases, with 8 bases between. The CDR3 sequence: CSARWGPDTQYF. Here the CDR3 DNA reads TGCAGTGCTAGGTGGGGGCCAGATACGCAGTATTTT.

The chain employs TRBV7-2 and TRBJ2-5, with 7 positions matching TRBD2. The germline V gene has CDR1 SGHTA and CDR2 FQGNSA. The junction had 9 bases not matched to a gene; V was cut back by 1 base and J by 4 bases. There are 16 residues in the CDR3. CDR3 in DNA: TGTGCCAGCAGCTTAGTGGCTAGCGGCAACCGAGAGACCCAGTACTTC. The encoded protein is CASSLVASGNRETQYF.

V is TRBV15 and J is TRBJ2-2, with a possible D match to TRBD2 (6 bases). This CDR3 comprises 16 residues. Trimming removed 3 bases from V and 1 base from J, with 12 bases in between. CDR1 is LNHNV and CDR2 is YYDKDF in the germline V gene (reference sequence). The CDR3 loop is CATSREGPLNTGELFF. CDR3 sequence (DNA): TGTGCCACCAGCAGGGAGGGGCCCCTGAACACCGGGGAGCTGTTTTTT.

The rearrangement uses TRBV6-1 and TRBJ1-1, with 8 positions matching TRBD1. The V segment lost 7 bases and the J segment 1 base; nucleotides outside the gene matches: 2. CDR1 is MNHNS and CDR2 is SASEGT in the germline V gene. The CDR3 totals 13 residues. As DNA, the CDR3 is TGTGCCAGCACCGGGACAGGGAACACTGAAGCTTTCTTT. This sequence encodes CASTGTGNTEAFF.

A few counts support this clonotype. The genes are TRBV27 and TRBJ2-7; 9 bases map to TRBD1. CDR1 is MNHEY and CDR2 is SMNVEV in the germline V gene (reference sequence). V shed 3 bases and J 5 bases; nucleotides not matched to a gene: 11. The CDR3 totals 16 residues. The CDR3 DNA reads TGTGCCAGCAGTTTGCGGCCCGGGACAGGGTCTGACGAGCAGTACTTC. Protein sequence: CASSLRPGTGSDEQYF.